The following is a T cell receptor (beta chain) sequence with its context. The entry originates in a study of shared T cell receptors in the human thymus. The CDR3 runs 14 residues. V was clipped by 7 bases and J by 6 bases, with 15 bases between them. Germline CDR1 and CDR2: SNHLY and FYNNEI. The protocol was immunoSEQ multiplex PCR, while the TCRdb copy is restricted to in-frame clones and leaves out a portion. The sample lists tens of thousands of clones; more than 90% were seen once. The sequence was obtained from a human donor. The sample comprised thymocytes. This sequence joins TRBV2 and TRBJ2-2; maybe TRBD2 (5 bases). DNA for the CDR3: TGTGCCAGCACGGCTAGCCTCGATCCCGGGGAGCTGTTTTTT. As protein: CASTASLDPGELFF.